These T cell receptor beta chains were read from a single sample in a study of neurological immune-mediated disorders. TCRdb fed the 5' RACE reads into MiXCR, producing one record per CDR3 protein. The sample holds under 80,000 distinct CDR3 sequences; roughly 13% are singletons and the top ten take approximately 7.5%. The sequenced material came from PBMCs. The receptors derive from a woman in her forties or fifties in good health. The CDR3 runs from the conserved cysteine through the conserved F or W.

CDR3,V,J
CASSLVSRTSGFPFF,TRBV7-8,TRBJ2-1
CASSPLDLNTEAFF,TRBV14,TRBJ1-1
CASSLAGEATEAFF,TRBV7-6,TRBJ1-1
CASSPRASQGGYTF,TRBV12-3/TRBV12-4,TRBJ1-2
CASSLGRGSFF,TRBV5-8,TRBJ1-1
CASSPRGGTDTQYF,TRBV28,TRBJ2-3
CSARVVISYEQYF,TRBV20-1,TRBJ2-7
CASRLAGGSWEEQFF,TRBV6-4,TRBJ2-1
CSVVQEGGNQPQHF,TRBV29-1,TRBJ1-5
CASSSTAPNTEAFF,TRBV5-1,TRBJ1-1
CASSLARRYTDTQYF,TRBV7-2,TRBJ2-3
CSARSGTGGQPQHF,TRBV20-1,TRBJ1-5
CASSRQGEANEQFF,TRBV5-1,TRBJ2-1
CASSFVGELFF,TRBV5-5,TRBJ2-2
CAISGTSYEQYF,TRBV10-3,TRBJ2-7
CASSPGLAVTGELFF,TRBV5-1,TRBJ2-2
CASSFGQYEQYF,TRBV5-5,TRBJ2-7
CSAPRGEGLRFF,TRBV29-1,TRBJ2-1
CASSFQGGSQHF,TRBV12-3/TRBV12-4,TRBJ1-5
CASSGQPLDIQYF,TRBV7-2,TRBJ2-4
CASSWARSSGRTDTQYF,TRBV5-8,TRBJ2-3
CASSSPSSGPGYEQYF,TRBV7-6,TRBJ2-7
CARSWTGADEKLFF,TRBV6-5,TRBJ1-4
CASSRQGQVRSYEQYF,TRBV4-2,TRBJ2-7
CASSLGQATLQETQYF,TRBV5-1,TRBJ2-5
CASSRGGPNTQYF,TRBV7-8,TRBJ2-3
CASRTRGTGNTEAFF,TRBV7-9,TRBJ1-1
CASSFSRGYYGYTF,TRBV28,TRBJ1-2
CASSRGGVDGYTF,TRBV9,TRBJ1-2